This T cell receptor beta chain was obtained from a study of blood T cell repertoires in COVID-19 (dated by TCRdb to the early 2020s). Describing the broader study: The collaborator samples originated in the United States, Italy and Spain and spanned the acute and convalescent phases of COVID-19. The prospective study material was composed of cDNA or gDNA derived from T cells, B-cell-depleted T cells, or PBMCs. Subjects who had been exposed to COVID-19, were actively infected with it, or had recovered from it provided the deeply sampled blood TCRbeta repertoires that made up the dataset. A freely available public database, intended as a resource for researchers studying the immune response to SARS-CoV-2, is where the repertoires were released. The samples were drawn from the first 160 participants of the ongoing ImmuneRACE study and from 1,254 subjects provided by 6 global collaborators. The sample metadata nearly always contained a de-identified subject ID, COVID-19 status, age in years and sex. HLA class I and class II types, where available, came from metadata supplied by the sample provider rather than from assay-based typing. Summary of the overall study and its limitations: The amount of clinical and demographic metadata varied by source and participant and was provided uncurated.

TCRbeta CDR3 regions were amplified from genomic DNA using the immunoSEQ Assay, a bias-controlled multiplex PCR. Concerning the study's data processing: The number of nucleated cells in each sample was estimated from the amplification of reference gene primers within the assay. To quantify the absolute abundance of each unique TCRbeta CDR3 rearrangement, sequence reads were collapsed and filtered. Productive Simpson clonality was computed per sample as the square root of Simpson's diversity index over productive rearrangements. TCRdb re-hosts the immuneACCESS table, in-frame sequences only. Its copies lack some clones; in the studies checked, an unresolved V gene accounts for under half of them, and the cause for the rest is not known. Clone size and V and J calls were adopted from that table, with D and trimming inferred from the DNA. The sample yields roughly 250,000 clones; around nine tenths were counted once. The ten largest clones capture around 0.91% of the sample.

A second Seattle source provided samples from volunteer blood donors who had recovered from COVID-19. Each collaborating institution followed its own protocols to collect whole blood in K2EDTA tubes. For TCRbeta analysis, collaborators shipped samples as frozen whole blood, isolated PBMCs, or DNA extracted from either of those sample types. According to the germline V gene (reference sequence), CDR1 reads MNHEY and CDR2 reads SMNVEV. V and J lose 0 bases and 8 bases, and a span of 16 bases separates them. Measured from the cysteine to the phenylalanine, the CDR3 is 15 residues long. Only the CDR3 DNA stays, 45 bases, in frame from base 1. This clone occurred once. Which antigen it targets is not known. One base away there is no much larger clone; base qualities are not given.

The rearranged segments are TRBV27 and TRBJ1-1, with TRBD1 as a weak D call on 5 bases. This TCR came from a woman between 40 and 50 years old who had recovered from COVID-19. Sequencing used peripheral blood. Here is the DNA: TGTGCCAGCAGTTTATCGGCGGGAGGGGCTCCCGAAGCTTTCTTT. Its translation reads: CASSLSAGGAPEAFF.